The 26 T cell receptor beta chains below all came from one sample that was sequenced in a study of T-cell reconstitution after alpha-beta-depleted transplantation in children. Unique molecular identifiers were incorporated during preparation of the TCRbeta library. TCRdb passed the PCR reads through MiXCR, listing each CDR3 protein once. The table records about 460,000 distinct CDR3 sequences, 11% of them present only once. The sequences come from PBMCs, mostly from graft donor cells, collected 180 days after TCRalphabeta/CD19-depleted stem cell transplant. All receptors come from a female patient between 2 and 15 years old who had a stem cell transplant for aplastic anemia, so the T cells may come from the graft donor.

This clonotype was seen only a few times. The chain couples TRBV7-2 to TRBJ2-5; D gene unclear. With 4 bases removed from V and 0 bases from J, the gap between germline ends came to 9 bases. The CDR3 consists of 14 residues. Germline values: CDR1 SGHTA, CDR2 FQGNSA. CDR3 residues: CASSSQSYQETQYF. Written as DNA, the CDR3 is TGTGCCAGCAGCTCACAGAGCTACCAAGAGACCCAGTACTTC. Together with reference TRBV7-2 and TRBJ2-5, the CDR3 gives the full variable domain: GAGVSQSPSNKVTEKGKDVELRCDPISGHTALYWYRQSLGQGLEFLIYFQGNSAPDKSGLPSDRFSAERTGGSVSTLTIQRTQQEDSAVYLCASSSQSYQETQYFGPGTRLLVL.

In this sample, this clonotype turned up many times. The chain is built from TRBV7-2 and TRBJ1-6, with TRBD1 identical over 11 bases. The CDR3 is 16 amino acids. Germline V gene sequence: CDR1 SGHTA, CDR2 FQGNSA. After removal of 5 bases from V and 9 bases from J, the junction contained 9 bases not matched to a gene. CDR3 amino acids: CASSPRTGGTASPLHF. As DNA, the CDR3 is TGTGCCAGCAGCCCACGGACAGGGGGCACCGCTTCACCCCTCCACTTT.

This clonotype was counted a few times. The chain combines TRBV15 with TRBJ2-3; D is possibly TRBD2 (5 bases). Germline values: CDR1 LNHNV, CDR2 YYDKDF (reference sequence). Trimming removed 5 bases from V and 5 bases from J, with 17 bases in between. The CDR3 is 15 amino acids. In nucleotides, the CDR3 is TGTGCCACCAGCCCCTCCCGGCTAGCAATAGATACGCAGTATTTT. This gives the protein CATSPSRLAIDTQYF.

This clonotype has just a few counts. The junction departs from germline at one end; a sequencing error may be responsible. The rearrangement links TRBV20-1 to TRBJ1-1, with D possibly being TRBD1 (6 bases). Germline V gene data show CDR1 as DFQATT and CDR2 as SNEGSKA (reference sequence). The CDR3 is 12 amino acids. In DNA, the CDR3 is TGTTTGTGCGGGGGGGCGAACACTGAAGCTTTCTTT. Its protein product is CLCGGANTEAFF.

Only a few counts were recorded for this clonotype. The CDR3 reads CASSLRDGAPGQYV. The DNA for the CDR3 is TGTGCCAGCAGCTTAAGGGACGGAGCCCCTGGGCAGTACGTC. The rearrangement uses TRBV7-2 and TRBJ2-7, with D perhaps given as TRBD1 or TRBD2 (5 bases each). V dropped 2 bases and J dropped 9 bases, with 17 bases sitting between them. Germline V gene sequence: CDR1 SGHTA, CDR2 FQGNSA. The CDR3 consists of 14 residues.

This clonotype was seen ten or more times. The V call is TRBV12-3 or TRBV12-4, the J call TRBJ2-7; 10 bases are shared with TRBD2. With 6 bases clipped from V and 6 bases from J, the junction kept 11 bases outside the gene matches. The CDR3 contains 15 residues. CDR3 sequence: CASSSGLAGVAEQYF. The CDR3 bases are TGTGCCAGCAGCTCCGGCCTAGCGGGAGTTGCCGAGCAGTACTTC.

The chain employs TRBV5-8 and TRBJ1-1, with 7 bases lining up with TRBD1. The ends lost 0 bases at V and 3 bases at J; junction bases unmatched: 11. Germline V gene sequence: CDR1 SGHTS, CDR2 YDEGEE. This CDR3 has 17 residues. Written as DNA, the CDR3 is TGTGCCAGCAGCTTGGCCGGGACAGCGGGACCCTACACTGAAGCTTTCTTT. This encodes CASSLAGTAGPYTEAFF.

In its sample, this clonotype was seen many times. V usage is TRBV5-1 and J usage is TRBJ2-1; tentatively, D is TRBD1 or TRBD2 (5 bases each). This CDR3 has 15 residues. The ends were cut back, 4 bases at V and 0 bases at J, with 11 bases in the middle. Germline CDR1 SGHRS, CDR2 YFSETQ. The CDR3 region is CASSGGRSSYNEQFF. CDR3 coding DNA: TGCGCCAGCAGCGGGGGACGGAGCTCCTACAATGAGCAGTTCTTC.

This clonotype was observed many times. The chain links TRBV20-1 to TRBJ2-2; 10 positions agree with TRBD2. The germline CDR1 and CDR2 sequences are DFQATT and SNEGSKA (reference sequence). The trim removed 3 bases at V and 1 base at J, leaving 5 bases unmatched. The length of the CDR3 is 16 residues. The CDR3 DNA follows: TGCAGTGCTAGGGCTAGCGGGAGAAAGAACACCGGGGAGCTGTTTTTT. This encodes CSARASGRKNTGELFF.

The sample holds many counts of this clonotype. The rearrangement links TRBV27 to TRBJ1-4; TRBD1 matches 10 bases. V was pared by 4 bases and J by 10 bases, with 9 bases of the junction left unmatched. The V gene's germline CDR1 is MNHEY and CDR2 SMNVEV (reference sequence). The CDR3 contains 15 residues. The CDR3 is CASSYGTGAPGKLFF. The CDR3 DNA sequence: TGTGCCAGCAGTTATGGGACAGGGGCCCCGGGAAAACTGTTTTTT.

V usage is TRBV4-3 and J usage is TRBJ1-1; D gene ambiguous. Germline CDR1 LGHNA, CDR2 YSLEER. The V gene lost 1 base and the J gene lost 4 bases, with 19 bases spanning the gap. The CDR3 has 17 amino acids. The CDR3 DNA reads as TGCGCCAGCAGCCAAGTGCGGAAGGAGTTTTCCTCCACTGAAGCTTTCTTT. This sequence encodes CASSQVRKEFSSTEAFF.

V and J are TRBV7-8 and TRBJ2-1; 7 bases align to TRBD2. The germline gives CDR1 SGHVS, CDR2 FQNEAQ. This CDR3 is built from 15 residues. J gave up 3 bases and V 5 bases, and 7 bases lay outside the gene matches. CDR3 in DNA: TGTGCCAGCAGCCCCAAGCTAGCGGACTACAATGAGCAGTTCTTC. Protein sequence: CASSPKLADYNEQFF.

The V call is TRBV29-1, the J call TRBJ1-2, with TRBD1 identical over 8 bases. After removal of 6 bases from V and 1 base from J, the junction contained 7 bases not matched to a gene. This CDR3 spans 14 amino acids. Germline CDR1 is SQVTM and CDR2 is ANQGSEA. The CDR3 reads CSVARTGYNYGYTF. The DNA of the CDR3 is TGCAGCGTGGCTCGGACAGGGTATAACTATGGCTACACCTTC.

In its sample, this clonotype was seen many times. V gene TRBV18 combines with J gene TRBJ2-5; D not certain. Germline CDR1 is KGHSH and CDR2 is LQKENI. Between the trimmed V and J ends, which lost 4 bases and 4 bases, there was a span of 7 bases. CDR3 length: 12 residues. CDR3 sequence (DNA): TGTGCCAGCTCACGTCCGGGAGAGACCCAGTACTTC. Translating it yields CASSRPGETQYF.

The chain uses TRBV6-5 and TRBJ1-5; D might be TRBD1 (5 bases). The V and J ends lost 2 bases and 8 bases respectively, with 13 bases between them. The CDR3 length is 14 residues. Germline V gene sequence: CDR1 MNHEY, CDR2 SVGAGI. CDR3 nucleotide sequence: TGTGCCAGCAGTTACCGAGGAGGGGAAGAGCCCCAGCATTTT. Translating gives CASSYRGGEEPQHF.

This clonotype was recorded at least ten times. The chain uses TRBV7-2 and TRBJ2-7; D remains unclear. The germline V and J ends were trimmed by 2 bases and 3 bases, with 8 bases remaining between them. CDR3 length equals 13 residues. Germline CDR1 and CDR2: SGHTA and FQGNSA. The CDR3: CASSLQPNYEQYF. Here the CDR3 DNA reads TGTGCCAGCAGCTTACAGCCCAACTACGAGCAGTACTTC.

The chain uses TRBV3-1 and TRBJ2-2; D might be TRBD1 or TRBD2, each matching 5 bases. The CDR3 has 18 residues. Trimming pared 3 bases from V and 0 bases from J, leaving 17 bases between. Germline CDR1 and CDR2: LGHDT and YNNKEL (reference sequence). CDR3 in DNA: TGTGCCAGCAGCCACCCACCCAGGGACCCCCCGAACACCGGGGAGCTGTTTTTT. Protein: CASSHPPRDPPNTGELFF.

The table lists this clonotype with a few counts. The V and J genes are TRBV7-9 and TRBJ2-4; D is unclear. The CDR3 spans 16 residues. The germline V gene has CDR1 SEHNR and CDR2 FQNEAQ (reference sequence). Between the trimmed V and J ends, which lost 1 base and 0 bases, there was a span of 10 bases. The CDR3 DNA follows: TGTGCCAGCAGCTTAGAACAGATCTTAGCCAAAAACATTCAGTACTTC. Its translation: CASSLEQILAKNIQYF.

V is TRBV5-1 and J is TRBJ2-7; D gene ambiguous. This CDR3 has 13 residues. In germline, CDR1 is SGHRS, CDR2 YFSETQ. V lost 3 bases and J 5 bases, leaving 12 bases between the germline ends. CDR3 nucleotide sequence: TGCGCCAGCAGCTCCAACGCTGGGAACGAGCAGTACTTC. Protein: CASSSNAGNEQYF.

This clonotype was seen repeatedly, ten times or more. The genes are TRBV29-1 and TRBJ2-1; 12 nucleotides match TRBD2. Germline CDR1 reads SQVTM; CDR2 reads ANQGSEA. V lost 6 bases to trimming and J lost 4 bases; unmatched junction nucleotides: 10. CDR3 size: 16 residues. CDR3 sequence (DNA): TGCAGCGTAGACAGACTAGCGGGAGCCTTTTACAATGAGCAGTTCTTC. This gives the protein CSVDRLAGAFYNEQFF.

This clonotype was seen a few times. The V call is TRBV20-1, the J call TRBJ2-7; D unclear. Per germline, CDR1 DFQATT and CDR2 SNEGSKA (reference sequence). Trimming left V 3 bases short and J 2 bases short, with 5 bases between. The CDR3 is 11 amino acids. The CDR3 nucleotides are TGCAGTGCTAGCAGGACCTACGAGCAGTACTTC. It yields the protein CSASRTYEQYF.

The chain has TRBV12-3 or TRBV12-4 and TRBJ1-5, with 7 nucleotides matching TRBD1. V dropped 0 bases and J dropped 4; count of bases not matched to a gene: 3. This CDR3 region has 15 residues. DNA of the CDR3: TGTGCCAGCAGTTTAGCGGGACAGAAAAATCAGCCCCAGCATTTT. Translation: CASSLAGQKNQPQHF.

This chain uses TRBV4-3 with TRBJ2-3, with 12 bases identical to TRBD2. The CDR3 has 18 residues. With 2 bases clipped from V and 1 base from J, the junction kept 7 bases outside the gene matches. CDR1 is LGHNA, CDR2 YSLEER, per germline. The CDR3 region is CASSQPGLAGVGTDTQYF. As DNA, the CDR3 is TGCGCCAGCAGCCAACCGGGACTAGCGGGTGTCGGCACAGATACGCAGTATTTT.

The V call is TRBV2, the J call TRBJ2-1, with 10 bases matching TRBD2. The CDR3 has 17 residues. Germline V CDR1 and CDR2: SNHLY, FYNNEI. V was pared by 6 bases and J by 9 bases, with 17 bases of the junction left unmatched. The CDR3 DNA reads TGTGCCAGCAGCCCCTCTTCACGACTAGCGGGTGACACTGAGCAGTTCTTC. It specifies CASSPSSRLAGDTEQFF.

This clonotype was observed a few times. The gene calls are TRBV7-2 and TRBJ2-1, with 11 positions matching TRBD2. This CDR3 is built from 16 residues. The ends lost 5 bases at V and 3 bases at J; junction bases unmatched: 6. Germline lookup yields CDR1 SGHTA and CDR2 FQGNSA. CDR3 nucleotide sequence: TGTGCCAGCAGCCCCCGACTAGCGGGGAACTACAATGAGCAGTTCTTC. This sequence encodes CASSPRLAGNYNEQFF.

This clonotype was seen at least ten times. CDR3 nucleotide sequence: TGTGCCAGCAGCTTAGCGGGGAGTGATACAGATACGCAGTATTTT. Translated, it gives CASSLAGSDTDTQYF. V and J are TRBV11-3 and TRBJ2-3, with D possibly being TRBD2 (5 bases). The CDR3 totals 15 residues. V was trimmed by 1 base and J by 3 bases, leaving 11 bases between them. Germline V gene sequence: CDR1 SGHNT, CDR2 YENEEA.